The source of this TCR beta chain is a study of OX40 agonist ivuxolimab in advanced cancers. Study details: Every 2 weeks, ivuxolimab was infused into the patients intravenously at between 0.01 and 10 mg/kg. Findings of the study overall: There were also nonresponders showing low normalized T-cell clonal expansion. Blood T cells, both CD4+ and CD8+, expanded clonally by week 6 at 0.1 to 3.0 mg/kg.

Data came from immunoSEQ multiplex PCR; TCRdb stores just in-frame clones and leaves some out. Of around 74,000 clones listed, around 92% were seen once; the top ten hold approximately 0.56%. The ends were cut back, 3 bases at V and 0 bases at J, with 16 bases in the middle. The CDR3 length is 16 residues. Germline V gene sequence: CDR1 SGHNT, CDR2 YYREEE (reference sequence). Only one count was recorded for this clone. No antigen is known for it. The sequence was obtained from an adult with an advanced solid tumor such as melanoma, head and neck, liver or kidney cancer. The sequenced sample was CD4+ or CD8+ T cells sorted from blood, obtained in a trial of the OX40 agonist ivuxolimab. The V gene is TRBV5-4, the J gene TRBJ2-7, with D tentatively TRBD2 (5 bases). CDR3 sequence reads: CASSSLTGSSSYEQYF. The CDR3 nucleotides are TGTGCCAGCAGCTCCCTAACGGGGTCAAGCTCCTACGAGCAGTACTTC.